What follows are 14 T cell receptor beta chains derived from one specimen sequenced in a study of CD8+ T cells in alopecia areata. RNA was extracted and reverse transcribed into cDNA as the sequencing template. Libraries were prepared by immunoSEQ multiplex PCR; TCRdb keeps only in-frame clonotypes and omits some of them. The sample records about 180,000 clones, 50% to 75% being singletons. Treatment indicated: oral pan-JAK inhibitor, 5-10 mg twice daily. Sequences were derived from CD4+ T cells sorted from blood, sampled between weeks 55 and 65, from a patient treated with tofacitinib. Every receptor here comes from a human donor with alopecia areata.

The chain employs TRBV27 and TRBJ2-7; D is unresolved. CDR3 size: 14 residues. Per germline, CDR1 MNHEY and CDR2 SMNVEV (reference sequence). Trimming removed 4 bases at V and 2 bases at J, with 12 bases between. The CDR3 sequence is CASSSTTGTYEQYF. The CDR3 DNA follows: TGTGCCAGCAGTTCCACGACGGGCACCTACGAGCAGTACTTC.

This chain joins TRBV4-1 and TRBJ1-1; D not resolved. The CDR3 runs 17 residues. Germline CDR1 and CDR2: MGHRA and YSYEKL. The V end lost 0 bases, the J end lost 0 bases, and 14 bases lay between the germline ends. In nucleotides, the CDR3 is TGCGCCAGCAGCCAAGATTTCGAAGCCCTCATGAACACTGAAGCTTTCTTT. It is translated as CASSQDFEALMNTEAFF.

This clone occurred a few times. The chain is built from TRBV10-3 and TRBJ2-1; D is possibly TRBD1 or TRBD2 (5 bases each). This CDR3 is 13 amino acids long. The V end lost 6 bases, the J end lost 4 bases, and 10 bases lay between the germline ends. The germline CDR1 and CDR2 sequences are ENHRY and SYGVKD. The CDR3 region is CAISGAAYNEQFF. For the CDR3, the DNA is TGTGCCATCAGCGGGGCCGCGTACAATGAGCAGTTCTTC.

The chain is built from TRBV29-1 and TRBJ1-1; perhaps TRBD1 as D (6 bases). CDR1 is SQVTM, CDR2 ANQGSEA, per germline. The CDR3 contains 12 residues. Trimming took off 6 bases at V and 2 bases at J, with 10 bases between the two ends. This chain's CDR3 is CSVAQGNTEAFF. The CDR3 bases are TGCAGCGTGGCACAGGGAAACACTGAAGCTTTCTTT.

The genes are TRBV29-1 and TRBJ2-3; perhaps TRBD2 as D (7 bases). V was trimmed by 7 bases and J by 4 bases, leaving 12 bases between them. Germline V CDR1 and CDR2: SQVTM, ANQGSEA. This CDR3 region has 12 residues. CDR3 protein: CSAGRGPDTQYF. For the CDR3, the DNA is TGCAGCGCGGGGCGGGGGCCAGATACGCAGTATTTT.

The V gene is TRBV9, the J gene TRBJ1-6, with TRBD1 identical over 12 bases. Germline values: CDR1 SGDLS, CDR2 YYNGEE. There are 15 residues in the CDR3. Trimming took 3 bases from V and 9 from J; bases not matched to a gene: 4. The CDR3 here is CASSGGTGGRSPLHF. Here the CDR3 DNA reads TGTGCCAGCAGCGGAGGGACAGGGGGCCGTTCACCCCTCCACTTT. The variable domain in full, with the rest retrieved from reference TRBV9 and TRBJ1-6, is DSGVTQTPKHLITATGQRVTLRCSPRSGDLSVYWYQQSLDQGLQFLIQYYNGEERAKGNILERFSAQQFPDLHSELNLSSLELGDSALYFCASSGGTGGRSPLHFGNGTRLTVT.

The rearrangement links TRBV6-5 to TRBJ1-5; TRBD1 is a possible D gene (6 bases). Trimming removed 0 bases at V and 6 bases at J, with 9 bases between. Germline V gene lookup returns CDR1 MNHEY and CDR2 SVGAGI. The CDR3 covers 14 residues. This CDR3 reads CASSYSRGAQPQHF. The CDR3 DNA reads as TGTGCCAGCAGTTACTCCCGGGGGGCTCAGCCCCAGCATTTT.

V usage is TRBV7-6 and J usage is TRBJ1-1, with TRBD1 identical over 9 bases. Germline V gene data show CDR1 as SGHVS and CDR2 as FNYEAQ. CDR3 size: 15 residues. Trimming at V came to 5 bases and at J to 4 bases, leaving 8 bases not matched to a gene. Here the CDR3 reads CASSPTGGQGTEAFF. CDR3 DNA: TGTGCCAGCAGCCCTACAGGGGGACAGGGCACTGAAGCTTTCTTT.

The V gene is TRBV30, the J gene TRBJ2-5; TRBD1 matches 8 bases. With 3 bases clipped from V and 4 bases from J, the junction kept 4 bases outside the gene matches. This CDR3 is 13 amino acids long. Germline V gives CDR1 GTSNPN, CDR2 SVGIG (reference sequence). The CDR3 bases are TGTGCCTGGAGGATACAGGGGGGAGAGACCCAGTACTTC. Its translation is CAWRIQGGETQYF.

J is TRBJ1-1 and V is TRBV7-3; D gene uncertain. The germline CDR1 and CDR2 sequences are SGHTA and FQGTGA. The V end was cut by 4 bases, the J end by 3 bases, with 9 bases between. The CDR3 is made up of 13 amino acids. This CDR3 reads CASSYGSDTEAFF. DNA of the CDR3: TGTGCCAGCAGCTACGGGAGTGACACTGAAGCTTTCTTT.

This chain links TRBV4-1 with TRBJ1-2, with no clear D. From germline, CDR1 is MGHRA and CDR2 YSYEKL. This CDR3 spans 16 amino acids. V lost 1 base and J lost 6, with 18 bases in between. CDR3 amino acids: CASSQGIIRGMDGYTF. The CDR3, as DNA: TGCGCCAGCAGCCAAGGTATTATTAGAGGGATGGATGGCTACACCTTC.

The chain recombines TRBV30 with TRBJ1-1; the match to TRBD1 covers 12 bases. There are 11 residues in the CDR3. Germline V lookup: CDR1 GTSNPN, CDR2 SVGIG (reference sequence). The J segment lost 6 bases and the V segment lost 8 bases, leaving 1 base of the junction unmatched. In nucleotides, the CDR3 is TGTGCCGGGACAGGGGGCCCTGAAGCTTTCTTT. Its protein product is CAGTGGPEAFF.

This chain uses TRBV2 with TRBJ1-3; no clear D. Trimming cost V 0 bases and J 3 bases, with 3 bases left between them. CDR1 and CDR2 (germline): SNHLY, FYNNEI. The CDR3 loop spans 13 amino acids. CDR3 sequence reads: CASSEALGNTIYF. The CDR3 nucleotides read TGTGCCAGCAGTGAAGCGCTTGGAAACACCATATATTTT. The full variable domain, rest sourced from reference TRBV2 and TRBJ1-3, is EPEVTQTPSHQVTQMGQEVILRCVPISNHLYFYWYRQILGQKVEFLVSFYNNEISEKSEIFDDQFSVERPDGSNFTLKIRSTKLEDSAMYFCASSEALGNTIYFGEGSWLTVV.

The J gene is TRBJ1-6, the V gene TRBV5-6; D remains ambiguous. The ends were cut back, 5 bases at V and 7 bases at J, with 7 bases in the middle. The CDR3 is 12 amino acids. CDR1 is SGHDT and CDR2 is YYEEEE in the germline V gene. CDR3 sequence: CASSFTNSPLHF. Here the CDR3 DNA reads TGTGCCAGCAGTTTCACGAATTCACCCCTCCACTTT.